The source of this T cell receptor beta chain is a study of cytomegalovirus exposure and HLA in healthy donors. In the study overall: The roughly 120 validation repertoires, a later analysis reported, used the same platform as the 666 first-cohort repertoires. Study results and caveats: Most TCR sequences were rare, but some public TCRs occurred in many donors.

With 5 bases clipped from V and 6 bases from J, the junction kept 11 bases outside the gene matches. Germline CDR1 SGHTA, CDR2 FQGNSA. The CDR3 has 15 amino acids. Profiling relied on immunoSEQ multiplex PCR, and the TCRdb table lists in-frame clones only, not all of them. Altogether 150,000 to 200,000 clones are present, approximately 84% being singletons, with the ten largest covering approximately 7%. Only one count was recorded for this clone. Its antigen remains unidentified. The receptor's source is a man aged 18 to 29 in good health and CMV-seropositive. The genes are TRBV7-2 and TRBJ1-2, with 8 bases aligning to TRBD1. Specimen: PBMCs. The DNA for the CDR3 is TGTGCCAGCAGCCAAGACAGGGGTAGAGAGGATGGCTACACCTTC. It specifies CASSQDRGREDGYTF. Looking up the rest from reference TRBV7-2 and TRBJ1-2 gives the full variable domain: GAGVSQSPSNKVTEKGKDVELRCDPISGHTALYWYRQSLGQGLEFLIYFQGNSAPDKSGLPSDRFSAERTGGSVSTLTIQRTQQEDSAVYLCASSQDRGREDGYTFGSGTRLTVV.